Described below is a single TCR beta chain sequence and its context. Its cognate antigen is unknown. Method: immunoSEQ multiplex PCR; TCRdb's copy keeps in-frame clones and lacks some. The sample carries about 19,000 clones, approximately 75% recorded once. This sample stems from a study of somatic mutations in cytotoxic T cells in rheumatoid arthritis. Whole-study results and caveats: Age was associated with higher CD8+ clonality in rheumatoid arthritis patients, not in healthy controls.

Germline V gene lookup returns CDR1 SGDLS and CDR2 YYNGEE. The ends were cut back, 5 bases at V and 7 bases at J, with 10 bases in the middle. This CDR3 contains 11 residues. This receptor was identified in an adult with rheumatoid arthritis. The J gene is TRBJ2-7, the V gene TRBV9; D unclear. The material sequenced was CD8+ T cells sorted from blood. CDR3 nucleotides: TGTGCCAGCAGTGAGTCGGTGGAGCAGTACTTC. Protein product: CASSESVEQYF.